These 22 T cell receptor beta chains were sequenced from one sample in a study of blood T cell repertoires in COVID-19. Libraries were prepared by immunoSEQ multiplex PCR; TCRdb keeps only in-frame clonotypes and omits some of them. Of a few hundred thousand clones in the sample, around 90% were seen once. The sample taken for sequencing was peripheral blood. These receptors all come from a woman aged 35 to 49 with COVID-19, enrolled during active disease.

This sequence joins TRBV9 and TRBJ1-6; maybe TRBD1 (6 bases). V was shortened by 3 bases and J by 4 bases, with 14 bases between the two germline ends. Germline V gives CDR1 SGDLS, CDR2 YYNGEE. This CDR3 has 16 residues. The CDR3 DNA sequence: TGTGCCAGCAGCGGCAAGCAGGGGTCTTATAATTCACCCCTCCACTTT. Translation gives CASSGKQGSYNSPLHF.

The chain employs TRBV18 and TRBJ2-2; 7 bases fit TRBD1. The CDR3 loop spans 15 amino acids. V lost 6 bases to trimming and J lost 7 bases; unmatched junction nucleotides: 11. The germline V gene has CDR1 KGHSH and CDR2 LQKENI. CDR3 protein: CASSPTGPRVGELFF. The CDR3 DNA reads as TGTGCCAGCTCCCCGACAGGGCCCCGGGTCGGGGAGCTGTTTTTT. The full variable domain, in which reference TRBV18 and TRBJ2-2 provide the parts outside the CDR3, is NAGVMQNPRHLVRRRGQEARLRCSPMKGHSHVYWYRQLPEEGLKFMVYLQKENIIDESGMPKERFSAEFPKEGPSILRIQQVVRGDSAAYFCASSPTGPRVGELFFGEGSRLTVL.

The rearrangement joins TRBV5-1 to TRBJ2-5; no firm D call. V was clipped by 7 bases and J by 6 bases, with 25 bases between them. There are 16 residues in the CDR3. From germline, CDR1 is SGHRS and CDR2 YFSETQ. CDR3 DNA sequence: TGCGCCAGCGAAGAGTCTCCGTCAAGAGGTTTGAAGACCCAGTACTTC. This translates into CASEESPSRGLKTQYF.

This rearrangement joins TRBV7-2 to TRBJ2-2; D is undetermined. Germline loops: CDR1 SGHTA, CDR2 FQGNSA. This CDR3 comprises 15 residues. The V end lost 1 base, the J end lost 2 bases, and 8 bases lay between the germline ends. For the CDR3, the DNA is TGTGCCAGCAGCTTAGGAGATCCAAACACCGGGGAGCTGTTTTTT. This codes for CASSLGDPNTGELFF.

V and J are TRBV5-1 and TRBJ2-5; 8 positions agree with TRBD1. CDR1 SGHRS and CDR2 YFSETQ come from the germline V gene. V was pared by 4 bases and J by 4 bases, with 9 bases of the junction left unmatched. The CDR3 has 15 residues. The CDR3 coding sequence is TGCGCCAGCAGCGTAGGACAGGGAAGAGGAGAGACCCAGTACTTC. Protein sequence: CASSVGQGRGETQYF.

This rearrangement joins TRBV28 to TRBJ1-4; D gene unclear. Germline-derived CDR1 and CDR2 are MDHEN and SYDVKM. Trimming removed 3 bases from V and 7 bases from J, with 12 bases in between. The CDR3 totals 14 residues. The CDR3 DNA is TGTGCCAGCAGTTTCGACGGCGGAGTTGAAAAACTGTTTTTT. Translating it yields CASSFDGGVEKLFF.

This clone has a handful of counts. CDR3 region: CASRQGFPGNIQYF. The CDR3 region has the DNA TGTGCCAGTCGACAGGGGTTCCCTGGAAACATTCAGTACTTC. V is TRBV27 and J is TRBJ2-4; TRBD1 aligns across 8 bases. This CDR3 region has 14 residues. In germline, CDR1 is MNHEY, CDR2 SMNVEV (reference sequence). Germline trimming cut 9 bases from V and 6 bases from J; bases unmatched to any gene: 10.

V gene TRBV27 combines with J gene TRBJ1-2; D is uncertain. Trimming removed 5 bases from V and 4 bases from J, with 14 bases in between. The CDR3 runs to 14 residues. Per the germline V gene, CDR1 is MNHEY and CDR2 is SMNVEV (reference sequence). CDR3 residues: CASSPRQAGYGYTF. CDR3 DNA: TGTGCCAGCAGTCCCAGACAAGCTGGCTATGGCTACACCTTC.

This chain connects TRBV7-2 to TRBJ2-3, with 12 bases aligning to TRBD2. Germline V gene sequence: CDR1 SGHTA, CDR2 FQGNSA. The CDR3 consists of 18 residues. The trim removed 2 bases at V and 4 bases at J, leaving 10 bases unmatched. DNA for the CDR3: TGTGCCAGCAGCTTAAATCTAGCGGGAGGGCAGCAGGCAGATACGCAGTATTTT. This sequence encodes CASSLNLAGGQQADTQYF.

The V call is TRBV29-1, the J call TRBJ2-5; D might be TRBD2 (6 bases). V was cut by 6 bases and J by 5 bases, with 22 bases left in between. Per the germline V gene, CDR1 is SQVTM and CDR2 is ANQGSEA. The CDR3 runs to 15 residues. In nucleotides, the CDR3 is TGCAGCGTGAATCCGGGACCCAAGGGAGGCGAGACCCAGTACTTC. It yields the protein CSVNPGPKGGETQYF.

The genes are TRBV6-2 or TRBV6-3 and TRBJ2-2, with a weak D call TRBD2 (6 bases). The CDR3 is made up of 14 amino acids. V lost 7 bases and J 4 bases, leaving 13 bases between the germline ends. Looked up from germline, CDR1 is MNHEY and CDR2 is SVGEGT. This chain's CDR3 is CASIPGSSTGELFF. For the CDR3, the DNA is TGTGCCAGCATCCCCGGGAGTAGCACCGGGGAGCTGTTTTTT.

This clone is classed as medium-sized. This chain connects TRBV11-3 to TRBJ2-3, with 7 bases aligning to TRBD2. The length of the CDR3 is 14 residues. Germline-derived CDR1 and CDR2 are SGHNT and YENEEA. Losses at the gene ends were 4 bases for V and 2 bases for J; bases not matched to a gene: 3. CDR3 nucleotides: TGTGCCAGCAGCTCAAGCGGGGCCACAGATACGCAGTATTTT. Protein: CASSSSGATDTQYF.

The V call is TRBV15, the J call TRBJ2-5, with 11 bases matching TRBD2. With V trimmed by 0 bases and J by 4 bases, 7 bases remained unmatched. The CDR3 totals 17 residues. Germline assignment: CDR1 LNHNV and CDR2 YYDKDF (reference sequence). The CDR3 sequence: CATSRDVAGGPLETQYF. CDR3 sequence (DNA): TGTGCCACCAGCAGAGACGTAGCGGGGGGGCCGTTAGAGACCCAGTACTTC.

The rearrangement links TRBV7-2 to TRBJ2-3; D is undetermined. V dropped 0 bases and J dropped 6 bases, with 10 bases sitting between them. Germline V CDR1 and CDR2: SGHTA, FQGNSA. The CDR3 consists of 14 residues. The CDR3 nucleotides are TGTGCCAGCAGCTTAGCGACTGGCTCGGATACGCAGTATTTT. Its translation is CASSLATGSDTQYF.

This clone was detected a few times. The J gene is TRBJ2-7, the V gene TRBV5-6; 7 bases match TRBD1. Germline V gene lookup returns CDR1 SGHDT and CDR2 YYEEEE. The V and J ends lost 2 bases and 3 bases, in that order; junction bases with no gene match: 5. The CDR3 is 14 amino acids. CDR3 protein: CASSLRTGGYEQYF. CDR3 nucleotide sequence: TGTGCCAGCAGCTTACGGACAGGAGGCTACGAGCAGTACTTC.

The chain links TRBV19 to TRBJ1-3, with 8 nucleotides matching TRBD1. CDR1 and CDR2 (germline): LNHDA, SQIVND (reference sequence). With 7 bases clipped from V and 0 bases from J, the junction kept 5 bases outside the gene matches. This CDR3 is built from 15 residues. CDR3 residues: CASTRDRFSGNTIYF. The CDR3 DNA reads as TGTGCCAGTACCCGGGACAGGTTCTCTGGAAACACCATATATTTT. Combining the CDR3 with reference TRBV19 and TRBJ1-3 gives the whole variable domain DGGITQSPKYLFRKEGQNVTLSCEQNLNHDAMYWYRQDPGQGLRLIYYSQIVNDFQKGDIAEGYSVSREKKESFPLTVTSAQKNPTAFYLCASTRDRFSGNTIYFGEGSWLTVV.

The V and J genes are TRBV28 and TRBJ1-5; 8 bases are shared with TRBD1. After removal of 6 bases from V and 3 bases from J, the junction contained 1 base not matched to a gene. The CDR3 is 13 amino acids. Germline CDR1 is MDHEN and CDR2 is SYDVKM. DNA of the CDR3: TGTGCCAGCAGGGACAGGGTCAATCAGCCCCAGCATTTT. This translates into CASRDRVNQPQHF. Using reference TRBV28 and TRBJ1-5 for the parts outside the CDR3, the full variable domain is DVKVTQSSRYLVKRTGEKVFLECVQDMDHENMFWYRQDPGLGLRLIYFSYDVKMKEKGDIPEGYSVSREKKERFSLILESASTNQTSMYLCASRDRVNQPQHFGDGTRLSIL.

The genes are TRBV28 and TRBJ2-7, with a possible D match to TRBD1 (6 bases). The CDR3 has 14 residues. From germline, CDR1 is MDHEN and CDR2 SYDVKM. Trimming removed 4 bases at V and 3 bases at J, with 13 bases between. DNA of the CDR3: TGTGCCAGCAGTTCGGCGACAGGATACTACGAGCAGTACTTC. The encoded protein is CASSSATGYYEQYF.

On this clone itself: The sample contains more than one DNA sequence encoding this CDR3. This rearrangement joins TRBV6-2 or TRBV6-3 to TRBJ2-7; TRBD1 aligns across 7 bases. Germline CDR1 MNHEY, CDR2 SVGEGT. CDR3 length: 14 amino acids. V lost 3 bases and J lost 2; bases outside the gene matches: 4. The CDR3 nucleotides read TGTGCCAGCAGTTATGGGGACAGCACCTACGAGCAGTACTTC. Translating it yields CASSYGDSTYEQYF.

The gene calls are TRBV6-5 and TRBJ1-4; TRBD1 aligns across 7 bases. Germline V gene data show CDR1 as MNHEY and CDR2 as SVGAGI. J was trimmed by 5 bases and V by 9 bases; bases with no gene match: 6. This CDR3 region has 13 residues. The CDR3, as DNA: TGTGCCAGTGAGACAGGGAACAATGAAAAACTGTTTTTT. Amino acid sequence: CASETGNNEKLFF.

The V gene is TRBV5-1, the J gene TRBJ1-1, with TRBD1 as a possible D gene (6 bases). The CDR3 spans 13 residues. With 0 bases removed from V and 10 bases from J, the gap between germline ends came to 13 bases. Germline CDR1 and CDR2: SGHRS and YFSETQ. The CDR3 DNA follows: TGCGCCAGCAGCTTGGGGGGGCTCGCTAGAGCTTTCTTT. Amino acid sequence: CASSLGGLARAFF.

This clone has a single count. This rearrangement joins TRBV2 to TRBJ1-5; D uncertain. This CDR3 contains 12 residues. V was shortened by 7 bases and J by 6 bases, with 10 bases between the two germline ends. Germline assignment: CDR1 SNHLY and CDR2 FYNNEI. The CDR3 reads CASKEGGQPQHF. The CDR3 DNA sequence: TGTGCCAGCAAGGAGGGAGGTCAGCCCCAGCATTTT.